The clone carrying this TCR beta chain appeared many times. The sample is drawn from a study of T cells in Graves' hyperthyroidism and ophthalmopathy. Using RNA transcripts as the source, TCR beta CDR3 regions were amplified. In the first-round RT-PCR of the TCR CDR3, the HTBI primer set was used. TCRdb reprocessed the multiplex PCR reads with MiXCR, giving one entry per CDR3 protein. In the table there are under 350,000 distinct CDR3 sequences, approximately 26% of which are singletons. Drawn at first hyperthyroidism diagnosis, the blood sample preceded any ophthalmopathy symptoms. The PBMCs had their origin in about 9.7 ml of fresh peripheral blood. Germline values: CDR1 LNHNV, CDR2 YYDKDF (reference sequence). V was pared by 4 bases and J by 11 bases, with 14 bases between. This CDR3 region has 12 residues.

Sequenced material: blood. The V call is TRBV15, the J call TRBJ1-1, with no clear D. This receptor was identified in a man aged 35 to 55 with Graves' hyperthyroidism that later progressed to Graves' ophthalmopathy. The CDR3 DNA sequence: TGTGCCACCAGCAATAAAGTCGATGAGGCTTTCTTT. Translation: CATSNKVDEAFF. The full variable domain, in which reference TRBV15 and TRBJ1-1 provide the parts outside the CDR3, is DAMVIQNPRYQVTQFGKPVTLSCSQTLNHNVMYWYQQKSSQAPKLLFHYYDKDFNNEADTPDNFQSRRPNTSFCFLDIRSPGLGDTAMYLCATSNKVDEAFFGQGTRLTVV.